This T cell receptor beta chain was sequenced during a study of CD8 T cells in Susac syndrome. Reverse transcription used about 0.45 to 1 ug RNA and random hexamers. One entry per CDR3 protein results from TCRdb running MiXCR on the immunoSEQ multiplex PCR reads. The sample yields a few hundred thousand distinct CDR3 sequences, 70% to 90% seen once. From germline, CDR1 is MDHEN and CDR2 SYDVKM. Trimming took 8 bases from V and 4 from J; bases not matched to a gene: 6. This CDR3 has 15 residues. This chain uses TRBV28 with TRBJ2-7, with TRBD2 matching over 15 bases. The receptor comes from a human donor with multiple sclerosis. Sequenced material: CD8+ T cells from PBMCs. The CDR3 DNA follows: TGTGCCAGCTGCTGGGGACTAGCGGGAGGTTACGAGCAGTACTTC. Protein product: CASCWGLAGGYEQYF.